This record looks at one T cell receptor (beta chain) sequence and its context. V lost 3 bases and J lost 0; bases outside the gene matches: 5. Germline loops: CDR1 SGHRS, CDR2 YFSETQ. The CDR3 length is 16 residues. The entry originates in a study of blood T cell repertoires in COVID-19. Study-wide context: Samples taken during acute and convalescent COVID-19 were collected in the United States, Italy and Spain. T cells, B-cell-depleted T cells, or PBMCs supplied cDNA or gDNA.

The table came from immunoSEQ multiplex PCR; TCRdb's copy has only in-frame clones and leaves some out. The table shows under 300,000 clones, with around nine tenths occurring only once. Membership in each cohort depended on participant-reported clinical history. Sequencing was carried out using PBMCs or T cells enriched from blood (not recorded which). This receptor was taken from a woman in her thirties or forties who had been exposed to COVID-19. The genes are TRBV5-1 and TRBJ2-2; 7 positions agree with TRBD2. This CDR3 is CASSWERGSNTGELFF. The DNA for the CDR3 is TGCGCCAGCAGCTGGGAGCGGGGATCGAACACCGGGGAGCTGTTTTTT.